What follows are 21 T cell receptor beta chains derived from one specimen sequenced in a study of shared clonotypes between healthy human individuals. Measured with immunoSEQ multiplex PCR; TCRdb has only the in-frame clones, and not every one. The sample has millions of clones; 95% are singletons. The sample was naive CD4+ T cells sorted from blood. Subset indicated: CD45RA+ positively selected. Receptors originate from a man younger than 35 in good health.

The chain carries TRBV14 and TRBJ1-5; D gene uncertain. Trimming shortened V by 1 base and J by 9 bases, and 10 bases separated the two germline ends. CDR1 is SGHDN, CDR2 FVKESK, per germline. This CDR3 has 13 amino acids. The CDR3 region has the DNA TGTGCCAGCAGCCAAGGGGGAGCAGGGCCCCAGCATTTT. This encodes CASSQGGAGPQHF.

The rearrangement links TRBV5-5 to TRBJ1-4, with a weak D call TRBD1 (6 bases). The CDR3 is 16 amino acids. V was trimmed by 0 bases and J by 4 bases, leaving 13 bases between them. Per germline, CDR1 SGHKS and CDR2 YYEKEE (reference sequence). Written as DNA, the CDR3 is TGTGCCAGCAGCTTGGGTCAGGGGTCCATTAATGAAAAACTGTTTTTT. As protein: CASSLGQGSINEKLFF.

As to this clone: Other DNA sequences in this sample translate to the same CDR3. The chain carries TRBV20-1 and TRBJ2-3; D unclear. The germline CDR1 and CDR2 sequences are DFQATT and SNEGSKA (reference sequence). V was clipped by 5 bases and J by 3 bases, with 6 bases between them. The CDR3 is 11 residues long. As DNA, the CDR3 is TGCAGTGCTGGATGGACAGATACGCAGTATTTT. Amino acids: CSAGWTDTQYF.

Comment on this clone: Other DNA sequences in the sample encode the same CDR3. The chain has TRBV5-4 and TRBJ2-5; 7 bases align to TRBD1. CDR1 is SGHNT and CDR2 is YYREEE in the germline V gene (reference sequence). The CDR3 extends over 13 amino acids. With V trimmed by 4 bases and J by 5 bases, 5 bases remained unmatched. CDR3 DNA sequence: TGTGCCAGCAGCCCGGGACAGAGGGAGACCCAGTACTTC. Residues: CASSPGQRETQYF.

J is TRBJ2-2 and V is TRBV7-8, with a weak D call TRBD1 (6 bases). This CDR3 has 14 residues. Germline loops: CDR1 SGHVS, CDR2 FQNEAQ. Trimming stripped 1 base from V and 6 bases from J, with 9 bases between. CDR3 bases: TGTGCCAGCAGCTTAGGACAGGCGGCCGGGGAGCTGTTTTTT. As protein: CASSLGQAAGELFF.

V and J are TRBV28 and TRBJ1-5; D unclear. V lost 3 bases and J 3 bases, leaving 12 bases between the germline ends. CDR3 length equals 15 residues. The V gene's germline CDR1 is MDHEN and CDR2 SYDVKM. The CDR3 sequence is CASSFRVAANQPQHF. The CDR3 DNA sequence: TGTGCCAGCAGTTTTCGGGTCGCGGCCAATCAGCCCCAGCATTTT.

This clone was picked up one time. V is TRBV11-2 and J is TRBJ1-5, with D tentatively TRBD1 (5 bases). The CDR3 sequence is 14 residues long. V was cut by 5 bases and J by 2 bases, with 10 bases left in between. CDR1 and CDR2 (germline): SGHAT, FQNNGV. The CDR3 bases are TGTGCCAGCAGCGCTGGAGGGGGCAATCAGCCCCAGCATTTT. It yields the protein CASSAGGGNQPQHF.

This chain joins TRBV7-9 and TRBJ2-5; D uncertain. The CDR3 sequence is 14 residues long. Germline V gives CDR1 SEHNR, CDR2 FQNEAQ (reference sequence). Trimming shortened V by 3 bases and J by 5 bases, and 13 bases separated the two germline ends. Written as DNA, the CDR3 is TGTGCCAGCAGCTTCCGGCAAAACGGGGAGACCCAGTACTTC. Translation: CASSFRQNGETQYF.

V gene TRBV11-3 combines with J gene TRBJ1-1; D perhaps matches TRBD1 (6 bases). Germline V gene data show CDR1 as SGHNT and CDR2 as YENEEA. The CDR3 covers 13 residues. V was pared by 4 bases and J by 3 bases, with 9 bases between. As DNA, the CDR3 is TGTGCCAGCAGCTCCACAGGGTACACTGAAGCTTTCTTT. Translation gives CASSSTGYTEAFF.

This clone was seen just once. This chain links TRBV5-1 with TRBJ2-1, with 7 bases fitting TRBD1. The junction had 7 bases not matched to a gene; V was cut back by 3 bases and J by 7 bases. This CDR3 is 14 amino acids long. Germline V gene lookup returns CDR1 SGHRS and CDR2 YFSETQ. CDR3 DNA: TGCGCCAGCAGCTCCCCGGGACAGACGAATGAGCAGTTCTTC. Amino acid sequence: CASSSPGQTNEQFF.

CDR3 protein: CASSLEAYNEQFF. The CDR3 nucleotides read TGTGCCAGCAGCTTAGAAGCCTACAATGAGCAGTTCTTC. This chain uses TRBV7-2 with TRBJ2-1; D remains ambiguous. The germline V gene encodes CDR1 SGHTA and CDR2 FQGNSA. The CDR3 extends over 13 amino acids. V lost 1 base and J lost 2, with 3 bases in between. Variable domain in full (rest from reference TRBV7-2 and TRBJ2-1): GAGVSQSPSNKVTEKGKDVELRCDPISGHTALYWYRQSLGQGLEFLIYFQGNSAPDKSGLPSDRFSAERTGGSVSTLTIQRTQQEDSAVYLCASSLEAYNEQFFGPGTRLTVL.

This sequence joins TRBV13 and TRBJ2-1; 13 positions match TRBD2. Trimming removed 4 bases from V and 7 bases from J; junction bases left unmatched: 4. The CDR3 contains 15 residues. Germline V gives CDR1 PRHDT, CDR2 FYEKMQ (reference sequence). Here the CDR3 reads CASSYGTSGKNEQFF. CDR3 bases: TGTGCCAGCAGCTACGGGACTAGCGGGAAGAATGAGCAGTTCTTC.

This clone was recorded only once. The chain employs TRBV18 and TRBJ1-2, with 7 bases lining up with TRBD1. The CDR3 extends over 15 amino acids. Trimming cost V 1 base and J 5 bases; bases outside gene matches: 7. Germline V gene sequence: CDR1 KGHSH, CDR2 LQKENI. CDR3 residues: CASSPQGALGYGYTF. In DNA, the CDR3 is TGTGCCAGCTCACCACAGGGGGCGCTAGGATATGGCTACACCTTC.

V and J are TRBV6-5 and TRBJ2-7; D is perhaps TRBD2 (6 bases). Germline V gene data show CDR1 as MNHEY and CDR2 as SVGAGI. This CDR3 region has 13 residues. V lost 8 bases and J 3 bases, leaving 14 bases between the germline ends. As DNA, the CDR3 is TGTGCCAGCTCGGGGGTGTTCGGCTACGAGCAGTACTTC. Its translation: CASSGVFGYEQYF.

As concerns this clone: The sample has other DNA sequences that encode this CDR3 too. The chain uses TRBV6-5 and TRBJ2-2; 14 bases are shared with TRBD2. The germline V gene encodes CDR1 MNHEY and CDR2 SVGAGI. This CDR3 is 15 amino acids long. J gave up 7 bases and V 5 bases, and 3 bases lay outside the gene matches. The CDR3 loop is CASSRGTSGSGELFF. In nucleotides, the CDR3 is TGTGCCAGCAGTCGGGGGACTAGCGGGAGCGGGGAGCTGTTTTTT.

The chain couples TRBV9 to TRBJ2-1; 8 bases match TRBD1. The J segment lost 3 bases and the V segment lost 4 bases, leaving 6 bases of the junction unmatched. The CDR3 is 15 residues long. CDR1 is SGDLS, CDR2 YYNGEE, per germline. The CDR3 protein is CASSTQGGFYNEQFF. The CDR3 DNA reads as TGTGCCAGCAGCACACAGGGGGGTTTCTACAATGAGCAGTTCTTC.

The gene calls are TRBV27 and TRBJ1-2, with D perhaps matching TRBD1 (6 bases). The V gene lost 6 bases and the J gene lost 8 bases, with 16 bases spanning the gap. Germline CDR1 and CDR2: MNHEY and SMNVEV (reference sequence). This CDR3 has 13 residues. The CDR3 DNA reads TGTGCCAGCAGGAGGGACAATCTAGACGGCTACACCTTC. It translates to CASRRDNLDGYTF.

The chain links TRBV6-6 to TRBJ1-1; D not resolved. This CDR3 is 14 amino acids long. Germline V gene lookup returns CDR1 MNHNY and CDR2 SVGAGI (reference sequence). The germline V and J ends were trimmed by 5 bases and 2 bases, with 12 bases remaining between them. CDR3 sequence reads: CASSRHLDNTEAFF. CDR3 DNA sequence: TGTGCCAGCAGTCGTCATTTGGATAACACTGAAGCTTTCTTT.

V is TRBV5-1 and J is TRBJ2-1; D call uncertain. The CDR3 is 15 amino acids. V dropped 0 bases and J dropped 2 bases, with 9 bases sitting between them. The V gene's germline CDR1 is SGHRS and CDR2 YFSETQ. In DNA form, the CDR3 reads TGCGCCAGCAGCTTGGATCACGCGCCCTACAATGAGCAGTTCTTC. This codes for CASSLDHAPYNEQFF.

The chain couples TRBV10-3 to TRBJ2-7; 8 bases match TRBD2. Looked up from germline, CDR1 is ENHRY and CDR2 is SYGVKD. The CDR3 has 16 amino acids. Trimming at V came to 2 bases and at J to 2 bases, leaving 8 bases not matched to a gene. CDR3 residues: CAISEGLGLATYEQYF. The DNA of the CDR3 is TGTGCCATCAGTGAGGGGCTAGGACTAGCAACCTACGAGCAGTACTTC.

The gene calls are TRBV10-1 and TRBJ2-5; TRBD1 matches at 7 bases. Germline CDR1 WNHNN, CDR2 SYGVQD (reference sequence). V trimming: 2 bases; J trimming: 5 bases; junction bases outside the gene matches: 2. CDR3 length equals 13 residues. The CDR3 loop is CASSEQGVETQYF. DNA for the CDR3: TGCGCCAGCAGTGAGCAGGGGGTCGAGACCCAGTACTTC.